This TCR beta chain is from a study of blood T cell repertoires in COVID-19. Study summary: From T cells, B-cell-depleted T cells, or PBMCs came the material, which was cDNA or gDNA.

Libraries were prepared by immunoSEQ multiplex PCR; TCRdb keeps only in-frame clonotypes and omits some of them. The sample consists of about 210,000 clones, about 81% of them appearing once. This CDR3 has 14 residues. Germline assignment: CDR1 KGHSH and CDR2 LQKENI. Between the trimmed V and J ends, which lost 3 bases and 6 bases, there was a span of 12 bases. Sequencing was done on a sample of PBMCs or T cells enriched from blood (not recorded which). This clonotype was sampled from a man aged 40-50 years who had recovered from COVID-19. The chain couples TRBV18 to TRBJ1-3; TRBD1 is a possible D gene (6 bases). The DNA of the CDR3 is TGTGCCAGCTCACCGTCCCCAGGGGAAAACACCATATATTTT. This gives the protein CASSPSPGENTIYF. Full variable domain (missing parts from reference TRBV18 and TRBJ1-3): NAGVMQNPRHLVRRRGQEARLRCSPMKGHSHVYWYRQLPEEGLKFMVYLQKENIIDESGMPKERFSAEFPKEGPSILRIQQVVRGDSAAYFCASSPSPGENTIYFGEGSWLTVV.